What follows are 5 T cell receptor beta chains derived from one specimen sequenced in a study of cytomegalovirus exposure and HLA in healthy donors. In the PCR, 60 Vbeta and 13 Jbeta primers were used. Assay used: immunoSEQ multiplex PCR; TCRdb lists only in-frame clones, some missing. The table shows some 140,000 clones, with around 86% occurring only once. The specimen sequenced was PBMCs. The origin of the receptors is a woman aged 45-65 years in good health and CMV-seropositive.

With regard to this clone: Other DNA sequences from this sample encode an identical CDR3 as well. The V and J genes are TRBV7-9 and TRBJ1-2; no firm D call. Deletions cut 1 base from V and 1 base from J, with 10 bases between. Germline V gives CDR1 SEHNR, CDR2 FQNEAQ (reference sequence). CDR3 length equals 15 residues. The CDR3 spells CASSLGSGFNYGYTF. CDR3 DNA sequence: TGTGCCAGCAGCTTAGGGTCGGGGTTTAACTATGGCTACACCTTC.

The rearrangement uses TRBV5-1 and TRBJ1-4; D not certain. Trimming removed 4 bases at V and 14 bases at J, with 27 bases between. Germline loops: CDR1 SGHRS, CDR2 YFSETQ. The CDR3 totals 16 residues. Here the CDR3 DNA reads TGCGCCAGCAGCCCTGCGGGAGGGAGGATCTCTCTGGATCTGTTTTTT. Protein product: CASSPAGGRISLDLFF. The full variable domain, rest sourced from reference TRBV5-1 and TRBJ1-4, is KAGVTQTPRYLIKTRGQQVTLSCSPISGHRSVSWYQQTPGQGLQFLFEYFSETQRNKGNFPGRFSGRQFSNSRSEMNVSTLELGDSALYLCASSPAGGRISLDLFFGSGTQLSVL.

This sequence joins TRBV5-1 and TRBJ2-4; D possibly corresponds to TRBD2 (5 bases). Germline V gives CDR1 SGHRS, CDR2 YFSETQ. This CDR3 comprises 16 residues. Trimming left V 2 bases short and J 1 base short, with 13 bases between. The CDR3 is CASSFAPTGAKNIQYF. The CDR3 nucleotides are TGCGCCAGCAGCTTTGCCCCCACGGGGGCCAAAAACATTCAGTACTTC.

This chain joins TRBV11-2 and TRBJ1-1, with D possibly being TRBD1 (6 bases). The CDR3 sequence is 14 residues long. With 5 bases removed from V and 1 base from J, the gap between germline ends came to 11 bases. Germline CDR1 is SGHAT and CDR2 is FQNNGV. The CDR3 sequence is CASSPWTANTEAFF. The CDR3, as DNA: TGTGCCAGCAGCCCCTGGACAGCGAACACTGAAGCTTTCTTT.

This rearrangement joins TRBV5-1 to TRBJ1-1; possible D gene TRBD1, 6 bases. Germline V gives CDR1 SGHRS, CDR2 YFSETQ. The CDR3 is 14 residues long. Trimming pared 0 bases from V and 5 bases from J, leaving 11 bases between. The CDR3 DNA reads as TGCGCCAGCAGCTTGGTAAGGGGGATGACTGAAGCTTTCTTT. It translates to CASSLVRGMTEAFF.